This T cell receptor beta chain was profiled in a study of blood T cell repertoires in COVID-19. Whole-study context: Whether acute or convalescent, the COVID-19 samples came from the United States, Italy and Spain. T cells, B-cell-depleted T cells, or PBMCs supplied cDNA or gDNA.

As originally analysed: The assay estimated nucleated cells by amplifying reference gene primers. Some clones are missing from TCRdb's copy, which holds only in-frame ones; the method was immunoSEQ multiplex PCR. That table furnishes V, J and clone size, whereas the DNA furnished D and trimming. The table includes about 170,000 clones, roughly 86% detected once. V lost 7 bases, J lost 1 base, and 13 bases lay in between. The CDR3 contains 14 residues. The germline gives CDR1 SNHLY, CDR2 FYNNEI. This sequence was found in a man in his 70s with acute or convalescent COVID-19. The rearrangement joins TRBV2 to TRBJ1-1; D is unresolved. Sequencing input: peripheral blood. CDR3 loop: CASTREGRNTEAFF. The CDR3 DNA reads as TGTGCCAGCACGAGGGAAGGCAGGAACACTGAAGCTTTCTTT.